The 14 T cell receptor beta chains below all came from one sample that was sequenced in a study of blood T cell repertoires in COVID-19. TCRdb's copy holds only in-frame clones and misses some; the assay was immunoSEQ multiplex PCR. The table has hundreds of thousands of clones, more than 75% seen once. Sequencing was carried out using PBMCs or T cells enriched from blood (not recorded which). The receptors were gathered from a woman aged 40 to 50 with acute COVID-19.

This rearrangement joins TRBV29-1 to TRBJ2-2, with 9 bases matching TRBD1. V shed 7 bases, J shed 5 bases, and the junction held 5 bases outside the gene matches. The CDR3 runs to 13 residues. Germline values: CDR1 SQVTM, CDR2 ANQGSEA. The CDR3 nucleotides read TGCAGCGGGGGACAGGGTCGGACCGGGGAGCTGTTTTTT. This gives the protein CSGGQGRTGELFF.

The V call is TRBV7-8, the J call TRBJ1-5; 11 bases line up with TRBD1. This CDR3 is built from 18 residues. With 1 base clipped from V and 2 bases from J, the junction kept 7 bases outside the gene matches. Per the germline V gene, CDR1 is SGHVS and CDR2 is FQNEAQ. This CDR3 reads CASSLVGQGGYGNQPQHF. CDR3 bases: TGTGCCAGCAGCTTAGTGGGACAGGGGGGATATGGCAATCAGCCCCAGCATTTT.

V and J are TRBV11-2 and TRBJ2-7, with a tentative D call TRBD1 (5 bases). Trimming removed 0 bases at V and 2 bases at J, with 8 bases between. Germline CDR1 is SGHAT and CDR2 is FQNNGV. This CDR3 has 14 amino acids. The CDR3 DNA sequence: TGTGCCAGCAGCTTAGACAGGGTTGCCTACGAGCAGTACTTC. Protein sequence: CASSLDRVAYEQYF.

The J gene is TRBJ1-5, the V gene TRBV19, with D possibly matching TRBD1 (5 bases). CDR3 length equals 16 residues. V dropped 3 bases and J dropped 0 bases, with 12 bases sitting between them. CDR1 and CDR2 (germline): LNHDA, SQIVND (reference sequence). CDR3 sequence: CASSIGDSFSNQPQHF. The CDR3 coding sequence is TGTGCCAGTAGTATTGGAGACAGCTTTAGCAATCAGCCCCAGCATTTT.

The CDR3 sequence: CASSYRVGGRSYEQYF. CDR3 nucleotide sequence: TGTGCCAGCAGTTACAGAGTAGGCGGGAGATCCTACGAGCAGTACTTC. This chain links TRBV6-5 with TRBJ2-7, with 7 bases that match TRBD2. CDR3 length: 16 residues. Germline trimming cut 2 bases from V and 1 base from J; bases unmatched to any gene: 8. Germline V CDR1 and CDR2: MNHEY, SVGAGI.

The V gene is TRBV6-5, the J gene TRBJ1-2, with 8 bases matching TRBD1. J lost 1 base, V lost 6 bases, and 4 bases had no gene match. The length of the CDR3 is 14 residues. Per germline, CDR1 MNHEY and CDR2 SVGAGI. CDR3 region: CASSRQGFNYGYTF. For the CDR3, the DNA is TGTGCCAGCAGCCGACAGGGGTTTAACTATGGCTACACCTTC.

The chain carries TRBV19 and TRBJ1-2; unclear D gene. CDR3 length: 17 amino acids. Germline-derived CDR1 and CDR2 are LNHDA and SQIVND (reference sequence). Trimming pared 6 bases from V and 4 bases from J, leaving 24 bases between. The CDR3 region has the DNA TGTGCCAGTAGGCCCCTTCCTGGGAGTGTTCGGAGCTATGGCTACACCTTC. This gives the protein CASRPLPGSVRSYGYTF.

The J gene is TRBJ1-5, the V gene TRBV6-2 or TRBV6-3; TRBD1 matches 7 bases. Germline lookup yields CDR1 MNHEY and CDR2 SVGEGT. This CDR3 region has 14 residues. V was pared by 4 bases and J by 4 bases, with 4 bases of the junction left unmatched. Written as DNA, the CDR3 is TGTGCCAGCAGTTCCAGGGGGTGGAATCAGCCCCAGCATTTT. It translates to CASSSRGWNQPQHF.

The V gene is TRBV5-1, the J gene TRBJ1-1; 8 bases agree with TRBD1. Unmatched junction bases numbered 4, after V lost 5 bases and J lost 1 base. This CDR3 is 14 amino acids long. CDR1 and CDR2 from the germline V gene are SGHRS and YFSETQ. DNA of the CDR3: TGCGCCAGCAGTATCGGGACAGGGAACACTGAAGCTTTCTTT. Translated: CASSIGTGNTEAFF.

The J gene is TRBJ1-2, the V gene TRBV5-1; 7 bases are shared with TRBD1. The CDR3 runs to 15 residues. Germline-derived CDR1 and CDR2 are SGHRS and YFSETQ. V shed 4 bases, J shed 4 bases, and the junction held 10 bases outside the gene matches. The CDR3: CASSGTTQGSYGYTF. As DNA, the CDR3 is TGCGCCAGCAGCGGGACCACACAGGGGAGCTATGGCTACACCTTC.

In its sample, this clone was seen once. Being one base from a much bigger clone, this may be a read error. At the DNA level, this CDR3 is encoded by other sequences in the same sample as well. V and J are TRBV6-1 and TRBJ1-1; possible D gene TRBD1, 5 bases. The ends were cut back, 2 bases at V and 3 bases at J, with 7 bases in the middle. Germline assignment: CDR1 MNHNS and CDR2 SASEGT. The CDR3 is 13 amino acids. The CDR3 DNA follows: TGTGCCAGCAGTGAACAGGGTCACACTGAAGCTTTCTTT. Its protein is CASSEQGHTEAFF.

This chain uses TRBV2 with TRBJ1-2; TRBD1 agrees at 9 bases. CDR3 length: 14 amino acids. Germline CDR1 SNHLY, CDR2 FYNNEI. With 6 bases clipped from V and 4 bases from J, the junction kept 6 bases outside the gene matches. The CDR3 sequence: CASSLDRGIYGYTF. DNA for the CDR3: TGTGCCAGCAGCCTAGACAGGGGGATCTATGGCTACACCTTC.

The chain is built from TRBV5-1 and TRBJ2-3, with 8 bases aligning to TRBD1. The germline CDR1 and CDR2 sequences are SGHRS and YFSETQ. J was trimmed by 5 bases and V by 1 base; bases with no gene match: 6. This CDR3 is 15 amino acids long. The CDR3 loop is CASSLRTGQGDTQYF. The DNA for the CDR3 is TGCGCCAGCAGCTTGCGGACAGGGCAAGGAGATACGCAGTATTTT.

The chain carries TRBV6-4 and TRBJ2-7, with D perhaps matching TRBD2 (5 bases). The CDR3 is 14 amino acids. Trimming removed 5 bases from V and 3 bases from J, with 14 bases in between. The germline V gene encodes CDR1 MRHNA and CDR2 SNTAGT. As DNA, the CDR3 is TGTGCCAGCAGTCGAGGGCCTGGAGACTACGAGCAGTACTTC. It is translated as CASSRGPGDYEQYF.